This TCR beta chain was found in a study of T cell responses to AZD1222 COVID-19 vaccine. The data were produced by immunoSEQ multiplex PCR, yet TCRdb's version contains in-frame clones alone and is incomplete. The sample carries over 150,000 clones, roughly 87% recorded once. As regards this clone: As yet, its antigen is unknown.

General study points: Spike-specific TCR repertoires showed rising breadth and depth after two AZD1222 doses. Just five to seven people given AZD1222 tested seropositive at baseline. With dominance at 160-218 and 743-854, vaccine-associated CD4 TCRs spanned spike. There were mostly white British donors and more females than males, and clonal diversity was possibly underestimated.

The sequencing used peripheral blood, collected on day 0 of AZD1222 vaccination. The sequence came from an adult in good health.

The CDR3 coding sequence is TGTGCCAGCACCCTGAAATCTGTTTCCGGGGCCAACGTCCTGACTTTC. Its translation is CASTLKSVSGANVLTF. The chain employs TRBV5-6 and TRBJ2-6, with unresolved D. Trimming removed 6 bases at V and 4 bases at J, with 17 bases between. The CDR3 covers 16 residues. From germline, CDR1 is SGHDT and CDR2 YYEEEE.